This T cell receptor beta chain was retrieved from a study of blood T cell repertoires in COVID-19. CDR1 and CDR2 (germline): SGHVS, FQNEAQ. The germline V and J ends were trimmed by 5 bases and 0 bases, with 17 bases remaining between them. CDR3 length equals 17 residues. Authors' analysis steps: Amplification of reference gene primers provided the estimated nucleated cell counts. Produced via immunoSEQ multiplex PCR; TCRdb's table is partial and in-frame only. V and J calls and clone size are copied from that table; D and trimming were computed from the DNA. The data contain fewer than 300,000 clones, roughly 86% of them singletons.

The sequence was obtained from a man aged 18 to 30 with active or convalescent COVID-19. The sample consisted of peripheral blood. The chain combines TRBV7-8 with TRBJ2-1, with D possibly matching TRBD1 (6 bases). CDR3 in DNA: TGTGCCAGCAGCCCGAGCGTGAGGGGGAGCTCCTACAATGAGCAGTTCTTC. It translates to CASSPSVRGSSYNEQFF.